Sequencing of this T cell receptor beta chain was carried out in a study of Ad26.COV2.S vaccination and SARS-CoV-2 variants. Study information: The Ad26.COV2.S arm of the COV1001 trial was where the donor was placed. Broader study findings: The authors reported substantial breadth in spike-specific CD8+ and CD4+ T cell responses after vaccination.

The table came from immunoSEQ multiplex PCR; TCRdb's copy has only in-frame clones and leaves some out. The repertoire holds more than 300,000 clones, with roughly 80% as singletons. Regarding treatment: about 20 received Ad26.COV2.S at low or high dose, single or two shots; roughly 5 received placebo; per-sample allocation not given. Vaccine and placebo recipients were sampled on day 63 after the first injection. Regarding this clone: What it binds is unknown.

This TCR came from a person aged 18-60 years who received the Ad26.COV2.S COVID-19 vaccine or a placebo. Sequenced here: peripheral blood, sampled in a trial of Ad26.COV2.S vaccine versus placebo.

As DNA, the CDR3 is TGTGCCAGCAGTCGAAACCTTGTAGCGGGGGGCTTCTACGAGCAGTACTTC. This translates into CASSRNLVAGGFYEQYF. The chain carries TRBV27 and TRBJ2-7; TRBD2 matches 10 bases. The ends lost 5 bases at V and 3 bases at J; junction bases unmatched: 13. In germline, CDR1 is MNHEY, CDR2 SMNVEV (reference sequence). This CDR3 spans 17 amino acids.